The clone carrying this T cell receptor (beta chain) has a handful of counts. Its antigen is unknown. Every isolated RNA sample was fully reverse transcribed, so sequencing captured expressed TCRB transcripts. Repertoires were generated with immunoSEQ multiplex PCR, while TCRdb's copy carries only in-frame clones and drops some. The sample has 900,000 or so clones; 17% are singletons. The sample belongs to a study of beta chain features in type 1 diabetes. Study background: Healthy donors, compared against patients, showed similar age, gender and cell yields. Findings and limits, study-wide: Across patients, naive, central memory and Treg TCRB repertoires exhibited apparently greater similarity than was observed across healthy donors. In type 1 diabetes patients, VDJ junctions had fewer insertions; deletions at these junctions were more frequent.

This CDR3 spans 14 amino acids. Trimming cost V 2 bases and J 2 bases, with 10 bases left between them. The germline V gene encodes CDR1 SGDLS and CDR2 YYNGEE. The sequenced sample was naive CD4+ T cells from blood. The sequence derives from a woman under 30 in good health. V usage is TRBV9 and J usage is TRBJ1-2; D may be TRBD1 (5 bases). CDR3 in DNA: TGTGCCAGCAGCGTCGCCGGGGCCAACTATGGCTACACCTTC. As protein: CASSVAGANYGYTF.